The sample holds many counts of the clone carrying this T cell receptor beta chain. Patients were excluded for uncontrolled infection, other autoimmune disease, pregnancy or lactation. Each diagnosis drew on symptoms, thyroxine, TRAb, thyroid ultrasound and orbital computed tomography findings. The CDR3 totals 16 residues. V shed 5 bases and J 5 bases; nucleotides not matched to a gene: 15. From germline, CDR1 is MNHNS and CDR2 SASEGT. This record belongs to a study of T cells in Graves' hyperthyroidism and ophthalmopathy. Study overall: Pretreatment peripheral blood was obtained at initial diagnosis.

It was RNA transcripts that yielded the amplified TCR beta CDR3 regions. A first-round RT-PCR of the TCR CDR3 used the HTBI primer set. TCRdb reprocessed the multiplex PCR reads with MiXCR, giving one entry per CDR3 protein. The sample records about 180,000 distinct CDR3 sequences, approximately 17% being singletons. What was sequenced was blood. V gene TRBV6-1 combines with J gene TRBJ2-7, with 7 bases matching TRBD1. The receptor was derived from a woman aged 50 to 60 with Graves' hyperthyroidism. The CDR3 loop reads CASSSRSGQNKHEQYF. The CDR3 DNA follows: TGTGCCAGCAGTTCCAGATCGGGACAGAATAAGCACGAGCAGTACTTC.